This is a list of T cell receptor beta chains from one sample in a study of CD8 T cells in Susac syndrome. TCRdb reanalysed the immunoSEQ multiplex PCR reads using MiXCR and keeps one entry per CDR3 protein. Among 180,000 or so distinct CDR3 sequences listed, around 95% were seen once. The specimen sequenced was CD4+ T cells from PBMCs. These receptors were collected from a human donor with multiple sclerosis. Both conserved end residues are part of each CDR3. The D gene is left open where the match is weak. Only some rows state a clone size, as once, few, many or a class for expanded clones.

J gene	V gene	D gene	clone size	CDR3 protein	CDR3 DNA
TRBJ1-2	TRBV28	NA	NA	CASSGGYGYTF	TGTGCCAGCAGCGGGGGCTATGGCTACACCTTC
TRBJ2-3	TRBV2	NA	NA	CASSEVLSTDTQYF	TGTGCCAGCAGTGAAGTCCTTAGCACAGATACGCAGTATTTT
TRBJ2-3	TRBV4-2	TRBD2	NA	CASSQRASGGATDTQYF	TGTGCCAGCAGCCAAAGGGCTAGCGGGGGGGCAACAGATACGCAGTATTTT
TRBJ2-3	TRBV10-3	NA	NA	CAISESGGFTDTQYF	TGTGCCATCAGTGAGTCGGGTGGGTTTACAGATACGCAGTATTTT
TRBJ2-3	TRBV15	TRBD2	NA	CATSRTGRSDTQYF	TGTGCCACCAGCAGAACCGGGAGGTCAGATACGCAGTATTTT
TRBJ1-2	TRBV5-6	NA	NA	CASSPPEGVSYGYTF	TGTGCCAGCAGCCCCCCAGAGGGGGTGAGCTATGGCTACACCTTC
TRBJ1-1	TRBV19	TRBD1	NA	CASSPRTGAGVTEAFF	TGTGCCAGTAGTCCCCGGACAGGGGCCGGGGTCACTGAAGCTTTCTTT
TRBJ2-1	TRBV20-1	NA	NA	CSARSGSYNEQFF	TGCAGTGCTAGGTCCGGCTCCTACAATGAGCAGTTCTTC
TRBJ2-5	TRBV29-1	NA	NA	CSVVGGRRVGTQYF	TGCAGCGTTGTCGGGGGTAGGAGAGTAGGGACCCAGTACTTC
TRBJ1-2	TRBV18	TRBD1	NA	CASSPPSDRGNYGYTF	TGTGCCAGCTCACCACCTTCCGACAGGGGAAACTATGGCTACACCTTC
TRBJ1-5	TRBV20-1	NA	NA	CSASSEGGQPQHF	TGCAGTGCCAGCAGCGAGGGAGGTCAGCCCCAGCATTTT
TRBJ2-1	TRBV29-1	NA	NA	CSVKSSYNEQFF	TGCAGCGTTAAGAGCTCCTACAATGAGCAGTTCTTC
TRBJ2-1	TRBV20-1	TRBD2	NA	CSARAGGRGALNEQFF	TGCAGTGCTAGAGCTGGCGGGAGGGGGGCCCTTAATGAGCAGTTCTTC
TRBJ2-7	TRBV20-1	TRBD2	NA	CSAKRGGSYEQYF	TGCAGTGCGAAGCGGGGGGGCTCCTACGAGCAGTACTTC
TRBJ2-7	TRBV27	NA	NA	CASSPIRPGYEQYF	TGTGCCAGCAGTCCCATTCGACCTGGCTACGAGCAGTACTTC
TRBJ1-2	TRBV19	NA	NA	CASSTTGYGYTF	TGTGCCAGTAGTACGACAGGCTATGGCTACACCTTC
TRBJ2-5	TRBV20-1	NA	NA	CSASYGQETQYF	TGCAGTGCTAGTTACGGACAAGAGACCCAGTACTTC
TRBJ2-3	TRBV5-1	NA	NA	CASSFGRGPSTDTQYF	TGCGCCAGCAGCTTTGGGAGGGGGCCGAGCACAGATACGCAGTATTTT
TRBJ2-7	TRBV20-1	NA	NA	CSARDPMGTGRVPPYEQYF	TGCAGTGCTAGAGATCCAATGGGCACAGGTCGGGTCCCTCCCTACGAGCAGTACTTC
TRBJ2-7	TRBV4-2	NA	NA	CASSQEGHFSYEQYF	TGTGCCAGCAGCCAAGAGGGGCATTTCTCCTACGAGCAGTACTTC
TRBJ1-5	TRBV7-9	TRBD1	NA	CASSGGQAFNQPQHF	TGTGCCAGCAGCGGTGGACAGGCCTTCAATCAGCCCCAGCATTTT
TRBJ2-3	TRBV3-1	NA	NA	CASSQEGVAQYF	TGTGCCAGCAGCCAAGAGGGGGTCGCGCAGTATTTT
TRBJ1-1	TRBV4-2	NA	NA	CASSQNGPRDEAFF	TGTGCCAGCAGCCAAAATGGCCCAAGGGATGAAGCTTTCTTT
TRBJ2-7	TRBV4-2	NA	NA	CASSQELRGRYEQYF	TGTGCCAGCAGCCAAGAGCTCCGCGGACGCTACGAGCAGTACTTC
TRBJ1-4	TRBV30	TRBD1	NA	CARTGEGDEKLFF	TGTGCCCGTACAGGGGAAGGGGATGAAAAACTGTTTTTT
TRBJ1-1	TRBV20-1	NA	NA	CSALPGTTNTEAFF	TGCAGTGCCCTCCCCGGGACAACCAACACTGAAGCTTTCTTT
TRBJ1-1	TRBV6-5	NA	NA	CASSYTVLTEAFF	TGTGCCAGCAGTTATACCGTGCTCACTGAAGCTTTCTTT
TRBJ2-4	TRBV30	TRBD2	once	CAWSPGGPRAKNIQYF	TGTGCCTGGAGCCCGGGGGGGCCGAGGGCCAAAAACATTCAGTACTTC
TRBJ2-7	TRBV3-1	NA	NA	CASSQGWEGGSYEQYF	TGTGCCAGCAGCCAAGGTTGGGAAGGTGGATCCTACGAGCAGTACTTC
TRBJ2-5	TRBV29-1	TRBD2	NA	CTAEAGVETQYF	TGCACCGCAGAAGCGGGGGTAGAGACCCAGTACTTC
TRBJ1-1	TRBV20-1	NA	once	CSAPTIGNTEAFF	TGCAGTGCCCCGACTATCGGGAACACTGAAGCTTTCTTT
TRBJ1-2	TRBV30	NA	NA	CAWSVVRGGYTF	TGTGCCTGGAGTGTAGTCAGAGGTGGCTACACCTTC
TRBJ1-2	TRBV9	NA	NA	CASSVVPNYGYTF	TGTGCCAGCAGCGTAGTACCTAACTATGGCTACACCTTC
TRBJ1-1	TRBV4-3	NA	NA	CASSQGIWDTEAFF	TGCGCCAGCAGCCAAGGAATTTGGGACACTGAAGCTTTCTTT
TRBJ1-1	TRBV9	NA	NA	CASSVGTDSTEAFF	TGTGCCAGCAGCGTAGGGACAGACAGCACTGAAGCTTTCTTT
TRBJ2-5	TRBV30	NA	NA	CAWSRSWGTQYF	TGTGCCTGGAGTCGGAGTTGGGGGACCCAGTACTTC
TRBJ2-7	TRBV6-5	TRBD1	NA	CASRTGIYEQYF	TGTGCCAGCAGGACAGGGATCTACGAGCAGTACTTC
TRBJ2-1	TRBV30	NA	NA	CAWRWTAVGEQFF	TGTGCCTGGAGGTGGACGGCAGTCGGGGAGCAGTTCTTC
TRBJ2-1	TRBV30	NA	NA	CAWSVTHNEQFF	TGTGCCTGGAGTGTAACACACAATGAGCAGTTCTTC
TRBJ1-2	TRBV15	NA	NA	CATSVARGGYGYTF	TGTGCCACCAGCGTCGCCCGGGGGGGTTATGGCTACACCTTC
TRBJ2-3	TRBV15	TRBD2	NA	CATSSRLAGNTDTQYF	TGTGCCACCAGCAGCCGACTAGCGGGGAACACAGATACGCAGTATTTT
TRBJ1-5	TRBV6-1	NA	NA	CASNEGRNQPQHF	TGTGCCAGCAATGAGGGACGCAATCAGCCCCAGCATTTT
TRBJ2-2	TRBV4-1	NA	NA	CASSQDVGGAGELFF	TGCGCCAGCAGCCAAGATGTTGGCGGCGCCGGGGAGCTGTTTTTT